These T cell receptor beta chains were read from a single sample in a study of siplizumab effects on memory and regulatory T cells. Assay: immunoSEQ multiplex PCR; the TCRdb copy retains only in-frame clones and omits some. The sample consists of approximately 100,000 clones, 85% to 95% of them appearing once. Sequencing input: non-Treg CD4+ T cells sorted from blood. The receptors here all came from a human donor in good health. Both conserved end residues are part of each CDR3. A D gene is named only where the DNA matches it firmly.

v_gene	d_gene	j_gene	CDR3aa
TRBV4-2	TRBD1	TRBJ1-4	CASSQETGGSGEKLFF
TRBV7-2	-	TRBJ2-5	CASRMLPGGTEETQYF
TRBV14	TRBD2	TRBJ2-7	CASSPRTSGISSYEQYF
TRBV15	-	TRBJ2-7	CATSRLTNSYEQYF
TRBV11-3	TRBD2	TRBJ2-3	CASSSLTSIAGHATADTQYF
TRBV7-9	-	TRBJ2-3	CASSPQWGLVGSDTQYF
TRBV9	TRBD2	TRBJ2-3	CASSSRLAGVADTQYF
TRBV30	-	TRBJ2-6	CAWSVRISGANVLTF
TRBV6-6	-	TRBJ2-7	CASSYGTRSSYEQYF
TRBV5-1	-	TRBJ2-3	CASSSSPQAATDTQYF
TRBV27	-	TRBJ2-7	CASSLSIGGIESSYEQYF
TRBV7-3	TRBD2	TRBJ2-5	CASSLIPTSGSMETQYF